The T cell receptor (beta chain) described here comes from a study of T cells in Graves' hyperthyroidism and ophthalmopathy. Absent ophthalmopathy progression within 18 months defined stable Graves' hyperthyroidism. Patients aged 18 to 65 had newly diagnosed hyperthyroidism lasting under 2 months. Lactation, pregnancy, other autoimmune disease or uncontrolled infection led to exclusion of patients. Researchers amplified the TCR beta CDR3 regions from RNA transcripts. The primer set for the first-round RT-PCR of the TCR CDR3 was HTBI. TCRdb processed the multiplex PCR reads anew with MiXCR; each CDR3 protein has one entry. The sample holds fewer than 550,000 distinct CDR3 sequences, 15% to 18% seen once. This clonotype was observed a few times. What it binds is not known. General study points: Peripheral blood also featured most of the thyroid clonotypes expanded above 0.001.

This CDR3 is built from 15 residues. Germline assignment: CDR1 LNHDA and CDR2 SQIVND (reference sequence). V was pared by 3 bases and J by 6 bases, with 7 bases of the junction left unmatched. This chain connects TRBV19 to TRBJ2-1; TRBD1 matches at 8 bases. The specimen sequenced was blood. This clonotype was sampled from a woman aged 18-30 years with Graves' hyperthyroidism. In DNA, the CDR3 is TGTGCCAGTAGTATGTGGCAGGGGGCTGGCAATGAGCAGTTCTTC. This gives the protein CASSMWQGAGNEQFF.